This T cell receptor beta chain stems from a study of cytomegalovirus exposure and HLA in healthy donors. Sequencing used immunoSEQ multiplex PCR; TCRdb keeps in-frame clones, though not all of them. The data hold hundreds of thousands of clones, with 75% to 90% observed a single time. Regarding the study as a whole: It was reportedly the case that the classifier diagnosed cytomegalovirus status with high specificity and sensitivity.

Points on this clone: The antigen remains unidentified.

The specimen was PBMCs. The TCR was taken from a woman aged 30 to 39 in good health and CMV-seropositive.

The CDR3 loop is CASSEGLAGGTYEQYF. Here the CDR3 DNA reads TGTGCCAGCAGTGAAGGACTAGCGGGGGGAACCTACGAGCAGTACTTC. The J gene is TRBJ2-7, the V gene TRBV2; 13 nucleotides line up with TRBD2. The CDR3 is 16 amino acids. J was trimmed by 2 bases and V by 1 base; bases with no gene match: 2. Germline CDR1 is SNHLY and CDR2 is FYNNEI.